This T cell receptor beta chain was obtained from a study of blood T cell repertoires in COVID-19. About the research overall: Researchers got acute and convalescent COVID-19 samples from the United States, Italy and Spain.

The length of the CDR3 is 14 residues. V lost 4 bases and J 7 bases, leaving 11 bases between the germline ends. CDR1 and CDR2 (germline): MNHEY, SMNVEV (reference sequence). Source study methods: Estimation of nucleated cell counts was performed using reference gene primer amplification. The table came from immunoSEQ multiplex PCR; TCRdb's copy has only in-frame clones and leaves some out. The V and J calls and clone size are taken from that table; D and trimming were inferred from the DNA. The repertoire includes approximately 200,000 clones, 75% to 90% of them detected once, and more than 4% sits in the top ten.

This chain links TRBV27 with TRBJ1-6, with a weak D call TRBD1 (5 bases). Sequenced input: PBMCs or T cells enriched from blood (not recorded which). The receptor's source is a woman aged 25 to 45 who had been exposed to COVID-19. In DNA form, the CDR3 reads TGTGCCAGCAGTTCCCAACGACAGAATTCACCCCTCCACTTT. Translating it yields CASSSQRQNSPLHF.